The source of this T cell receptor (beta chain) is a study of cytomegalovirus exposure and HLA in healthy donors. Study conclusions and caveats: A later analysis found most CMV-associated TCR beta chains apparently HLA-restricted.

Notes on this clone: Its antigen is unknown.

CDR3 length: 13 residues. Germline V gene data show CDR1 as KGHSH and CDR2 as LQKENI. J was trimmed by 4 bases and V by 3 bases; bases with no gene match: 0. With 60 Vbeta and 13 Jbeta primers, the PCR was carried out. Some clones are missing from TCRdb's copy, which holds only in-frame ones; the method was immunoSEQ multiplex PCR. Here the sample spans 150,000 or so clones, about 80% being singletons. The rearrangement uses TRBV18 and TRBJ1-3, with 7 bases fitting TRBD1. The receptor was derived from a woman between 40 and 50 years old in good health and CMV-seronegative. The sample consisted of PBMCs. In DNA form, the CDR3 reads TGTGCCAGCTCACCGGACAGGGGAAACACCATATATTTT. Protein: CASSPDRGNTIYF.